The entry below describes one T cell receptor beta chain. Trimming took off 5 bases at V and 8 bases at J, with 7 bases between the two ends. The CDR3 sequence is 11 residues long. The data originate from a study of blood T cell repertoires in COVID-19. Study in general: Samples of COVID-19 (acute and convalescent) were obtained from the United States, Italy and Spain.

Authors' data handling: From reference gene primer amplification, estimates of nucleated cell counts were derived. Assay used: immunoSEQ multiplex PCR; TCRdb lists only in-frame clones, some missing. V and J calls and clone size are those listed in that table; D and trimming were worked out from the DNA. The sample lists under 200,000 clones, 75% to 95% occurring once. V gene TRBV12-3 or TRBV12-4 combines with J gene TRBJ2-1, with TRBD1 as a possible D gene (5 bases). The origin of this receptor is a man between 45 and 60 years old with acute or convalescent COVID-19. Sequenced sample: peripheral blood. CDR3 nucleotide sequence: TGTGCCAGCAGTCCAGGGTATGAGCAGTTCTTC. Amino acids: CASSPGYEQFF.